These T cell receptor beta chains were read from a single sample in a study of T cells in lung cancer brain metastases. Sequenced by immunoSEQ multiplex PCR; TCRdb stores in-frame clones only, minus some. The profile covers thousands of clones, with 70% to 90% appearing a single time and around 3.5% taken by the ten largest. Material for sequencing was tumor tissue from the primary lung tumor. These TCRs come from a woman aged 45-65 years with non-small cell lung cancer. Each CDR3 is given with its conserved first and last residue.

j_call v_call cdr3_aa
TRBJ2-5 TRBV19 CASSIRTGGVKETQYF
TRBJ1-2 TRBV18 CASSTSGTGVSGYTF
TRBJ2-2 TRBV7-3 CASSFGSAGELFF
TRBJ1-1 TRBV29-1 CSGVRGRAEAFF
TRBJ2-1 TRBV7-9 CASSLALNEQFF
TRBJ1-5 TRBV6-1 CASSVTVPQHF
TRBJ1-1 TRBV9 CASSIRRDATEAFF
TRBJ1-1 TRBV18 CASSPLGEGRVSTEAFF
TRBJ2-6 TRBV10-3 CAITAGQIGNVLTF
TRBJ1-2 TRBV6-1 CASSEVRGYTF
TRBJ2-3 TRBV20-1 CSARDADTQYF
TRBJ1-5 TRBV2 CASSPRGQPQHF
TRBJ1-3 TRBV11-2 CASSSSPGNTIYF
TRBJ2-5 TRBV14 CASSPGTGVGGQTQYF
TRBJ1-1 TRBV5-1 CASSPWGGDTEAFF
TRBJ1-1 TRBV2 CASSLQGTEAFF
TRBJ1-3 TRBV6-1 CASSEVRGRENTIYF
TRBJ2-1 TRBV14 CASSLADYYNEQFF
TRBJ1-1 TRBV28 CASRPTRNTEAFF
TRBJ1-1 TRBV18 CASSPLDRGTEAFF
TRBJ2-2 TRBV11-3 CASSPFSGTDLNTGELFF
TRBJ1-1 TRBV6-5 CASSKQGIAEAFF
TRBJ2-5 TRBV9 CASSAGTVSAETQYF
TRBJ1-1 TRBV11-2 CASSLDRTGTKAFF
TRBJ1-1 TRBV9 CASSGPVGQAIMNTEAFF
TRBJ2-1 TRBV2 CASRAILAGGYNEQFF
TRBJ2-5 TRBV5-6 CASSSRGQEFFETQYF
TRBJ1-2 TRBV30 CAWVKQGVGYTF
TRBJ2-2 TRBV5-1 CASSLGGTAGELFF
TRBJ1-4 TRBV29-1 CSVEDLKQPGEKLFF
TRBJ1-5 TRBV6-1 CASSEYLGGRGNQPQHF
TRBJ1-1 TRBV14 CASSLLTGSNTEAFF
TRBJ1-1 TRBV2 CASRSGGNTEAFF
TRBJ1-1 TRBV27 CASSFLGTEAFF
TRBJ1-4 TRBV2 CASHRGGEKLFF
TRBJ2-1 TRBV5-1 CASSFGTRDNEQFF
TRBJ1-5 TRBV30 CAWSRITGLHQPQHF
TRBJ2-3 TRBV10-1 CASVASGSDTQYF
TRBJ2-5 TRBV6-5 CASSFFGTGAQETQYF
TRBJ1-2 TRBV18 CASSPVGGGYTF
TRBJ1-1 TRBV5-1 CASRKGANTEAFF
TRBJ1-1 TRBV7-9 CASSFRSSRDRGTEAFF
TRBJ2-2 TRBV6-5 CASSYSSRTGELFF
TRBJ2-5 TRBV7-9 CASSLATGPKETQYF
TRBJ2-1 TRBV9 CASNKRDGNEQFF
TRBJ1-2 TRBV20-1 CSARVGEGYTF
TRBJ2-1 TRBV29-1 CSVILAGASDEQFF